The 9 T cell receptor beta chains presented below share a single source sample, sequenced in a study of CXCR3-negative and CXCR3-positive naive CD8 T cells (dated by TCRdb to the late 2010s). The run used a NextSeq 550. The Human TCR Profiling Kit (MiLaboratory) was used to make UMI-labeled 5' RACE TRB cDNA libraries. TCRdb reprocessed the sequencing reads and holds a single record per CDR3 protein sequence, with no DNA. The table for this sample shows around 56,000 distinct CDR3 sequences. Clones ranked in the top ten supply roughly 0.42% of the sample. Sequenced material: naive CXCR3- CD8+ T cells from blood. Taken with the paper, the label for cell subset or site translates to: CD45RO-CCR7+CD27+CD95- naive CD8+ T cells lacking CXCR3 (TNR3-). The source of these receptors is a human donor in good health. Some clones in this sample may be carry-over from other donors' samples.

The chain recombines TRBV19 with TRBJ2-1; there is no DNA to check the TCRdb D call of TRBD2. The length of the CDR3 is 13 residues. Germline values: CDR1 LNHDA, CDR2 SQIVND (reference sequence). This CDR3 reads CASTVGEYNEQFF.

The chain links TRBV15 to TRBJ1-1. The CDR3 has 14 amino acids. CDR1 is LNHNV, CDR2 YYDKDF, per germline (reference sequence). The CDR3 here is CATSRETQYTEAFF.

The CDR3 loop is CASSESGGQGYAFF. The J gene is TRBJ1-1, the V gene TRBV25-1; TCRdb's assignment of TRBD1 cannot be checked, as there is no DNA. This CDR3 is 14 amino acids long. CDR1 is MGHDK and CDR2 is SYGVNS in the germline V gene.

The rearrangement joins TRBV7-6 to TRBJ2-4; TCRdb calls TRBD1, which cannot be checked without DNA. Germline V gives CDR1 SGHVS, CDR2 FNYEAQ. The CDR3 has 13 residues. The CDR3 is CASSLGAGGIQYF.

This rearrangement joins TRBV12-3 or TRBV12-4 to TRBJ2-1; absent DNA, TCRdb's TRBD2 call cannot be checked. This CDR3 contains 19 residues. The CDR3 spells CASSRGLGLAGTEDNEQFF.

V is TRBV13 and J is TRBJ2-1. The CDR3 runs 15 residues. CDR1 is PRHDT, CDR2 FYEKMQ, per germline (reference sequence). This chain's CDR3 is CASSLVRDSYNEQFF.

This chain links TRBV4-3 with TRBJ2-1. The CDR3 contains 12 residues. Germline CDR1 LGHNA, CDR2 YSLEER. Here the CDR3 reads CASSQVGNEQSF.

V is TRBV29-1 and J is TRBJ1-2. This CDR3 is built from 13 residues. The germline gives CDR1 SQVTM, CDR2 ANQGSEA. The CDR3 sequence: CSVDSGRTYGYTF.

The rearrangement joins TRBV6-5 to TRBJ2-5. CDR1 MNHEY and CDR2 SVGAGI come from the germline V gene. The CDR3 extends over 15 amino acids. CDR3 in amino acids: CASSYSVWIQETQYF.